These 22 T cell receptor beta chains came from one sample sequenced in a study of STAT3 mutations in large granular lymphocyte leukemia. Points from the study as a whole: Every T-cell large granular lymphocyte leukemia patient had at least one immunodominant TCR beta clonotype.

These receptors have no identified antigens. This table comes from immunoSEQ multiplex PCR, and its TCRdb copy is limited to in-frame clones, with some not included. The table has 13,000 or so clones, roughly 85% seen once; the top ten hold 12%. Sequencing used PBMCs. These receptors all stem from a human donor with T large granular lymphocyte leukemia. Some clones in this sample may be carry-over from other donors' samples.

V and J are TRBV7-9 and TRBJ2-1, with 10 nucleotides matching TRBD2. This CDR3 has 13 amino acids. V shed 10 bases and J 12 bases; nucleotides not matched to a gene: 12. CDR1 is SEHNR, CDR2 FQNEAQ, per germline (reference sequence). CDR3 coding DNA: TGTGCCACCACGGGACTAGCGAGAAACGGGCAGTTCTTC. Protein: CATTGLARNGQFF.

The J gene is TRBJ2-3, the V gene TRBV25-1; TRBD2 agrees at 7 bases. CDR1 MGHDK and CDR2 SYGVNS come from the germline V gene. V was clipped by 2 bases and J by 1 base; unmatched bases: 0. CDR3 length: 14 residues. CDR3 residues: CASSETSGTDTQYF. The CDR3 DNA follows: TGTGCCAGCAGTGAAACTAGCGGCACAGATACGCAGTATTTT.

The chain recombines TRBV4-2 with TRBJ2-6; maybe TRBD1 (6 bases). V lost 6 bases and J lost 3, with 12 bases in between. CDR3 length equals 15 residues. Germline V lookup: CDR1 LGHNA, CDR2 YNFKEQ. The CDR3 sequence is CASRHHRDGANVLTF. CDR3 bases: TGTGCCAGCAGACACCACAGGGATGGGGCCAACGTCCTGACTTTC.

V and J are TRBV28 and TRBJ1-2; D gene ambiguous. CDR3 size: 11 residues. Per the germline V gene, CDR1 is MDHEN and CDR2 is SYDVKM. V was clipped by 6 bases and J by 8 bases, with 10 bases between them. As DNA, the CDR3 is TGTGCCAGCAGCTCCCGGGAGGGCTACACCTTC. This encodes CASSSREGYTF.

CDR3 bases: TGTGCTAGTGCTTGGGGGGACAGAGGGTCTGAGCAGTTCTTC. This translates into CASAWGDRGSEQFF. The V call is TRBV12-5, the J call TRBJ2-1, with D possibly being TRBD1 (7 bases). Germline CDR1 LGHNT, CDR2 FRNRAP. V was cut by 7 bases and J by 9 bases, with 19 bases left in between. The CDR3 consists of 14 residues.

This clone appeared once. The V gene is TRBV25-1, the J gene TRBJ2-3; possibly TRBD1 or TRBD2 for D (6 bases each). The CDR3 totals 15 residues. In germline, CDR1 is MGHDK, CDR2 SYGVNS. V lost 4 bases and J 2 bases, leaving 13 bases between the germline ends. Here the CDR3 reads CASSGTGGPTDTQYF. CDR3 in DNA: TGTGCCAGCAGTGGTACCGGGGGCCCCACAGATACGCAGTATTTT.

This clone was detected only a few times. This chain uses TRBV5-1 with TRBJ1-3; the D gene is possibly TRBD1 (6 bases). Trimming cost V 4 bases and J 1 base, with 15 bases left between them. CDR3 length equals 16 residues. From germline, CDR1 is SGHRS and CDR2 YFSETQ. CDR3: CASSAGAQGSGNTIYF. The CDR3 DNA sequence: TGCGCCAGCAGCGCGGGGGCCCAGGGTTCTGGAAACACCATATATTTT. Variable domain in full (rest from reference TRBV5-1 and TRBJ1-3): KAGVTQTPRYLIKTRGQQVTLSCSPISGHRSVSWYQQTPGQGLQFLFEYFSETQRNKGNFPGRFSGRQFSNSRSEMNVSTLELGDSALYLCASSAGAQGSGNTIYFGEGSWLTVV.

This sequence joins TRBV18 and TRBJ2-1; 8 positions match TRBD1. The CDR3 sequence is 16 residues long. The V gene's germline CDR1 is KGHSH and CDR2 LQKENI. The junction had 11 bases not matched to a gene; V was cut back by 4 bases and J by 6 bases. This CDR3 is CASSLYTGGTGNEQFF. As DNA, the CDR3 is TGTGCCAGCTCACTATATACAGGGGGTACTGGCAATGAGCAGTTCTTC.

The rearrangement joins TRBV5-1 to TRBJ2-7; D remains unclear. This CDR3 has 13 residues. V lost 1 base and J lost 3, with 8 bases in between. Germline CDR1 SGHRS, CDR2 YFSETQ. Written as DNA, the CDR3 is TGCGCCAGCAGCTTGAATGGCGGCTACGAGCAGTACTTC. It translates to CASSLNGGYEQYF. The complete variable domain, with remaining parts taken from reference TRBV5-1 and TRBJ2-7, reads KAGVTQTPRYLIKTRGQQVTLSCSPISGHRSVSWYQQTPGQGLQFLFEYFSETQRNKGNFPGRFSGRQFSNSRSEMNVSTLELGDSALYLCASSLNGGYEQYFGPGTRLTVT.

This clone was seen only a few times. The chain carries TRBV7-3 and TRBJ2-3; 14 bases align to TRBD2. Germline CDR1 SGHTA, CDR2 FQGTGA. The CDR3 spans 16 residues. Losses at the gene ends were 5 bases for V and 4 bases for J; bases not matched to a gene: 5. The CDR3 DNA reads as TGTGCCAGCAGCGCTCCGGGACTAGCGGGAGCAGATACGCAGTATTTT. It is translated as CASSAPGLAGADTQYF. The full variable domain, completed using reference TRBV7-3 and TRBJ2-3, is GAGVSQTPSNKVTEKGKYVELRCDPISGHTALYWYRQSLGQGPEFLIYFQGTGAADDSGLPNDRFFAVRPEGSVSTLKIQRTERGDSAVYLCASSAPGLAGADTQYFGPGTRLTVL.

This chain links TRBV7-9 with TRBJ1-1; 7 nucleotides match TRBD1. The CDR3 loop spans 16 amino acids. Germline V CDR1 and CDR2: SEHNR, FQNEAQ (reference sequence). J lost 7 bases, V lost 3 bases, and 14 bases had no gene match. The CDR3 DNA follows: TGTGCCAGCAGCTTCACCGGGACAGCGGGGTATGGTGAAGCTTTCTTT. Protein sequence: CASSFTGTAGYGEAFF.

Sample share makes this clone hyperexpanded. The rearrangement links TRBV7-9 to TRBJ1-2; 7 nucleotides align to TRBD1. CDR1 is SEHNR, CDR2 FQNEAQ, per germline (reference sequence). Trimming at V came to 3 bases and at J to 6 bases, leaving 4 bases not matched to a gene. This CDR3 has 13 amino acids. CDR3 sequence (DNA): TGTGCCAGCAGCTTCGACGGGACAGATGGCTACACCTTC. Its translation is CASSFDGTDGYTF.

The count of this clone is one. The chain has TRBV5-1 and TRBJ1-1, with TRBD1 matching 7 bases. The germline CDR1 and CDR2 sequences are SGHRS and YFSETQ. The CDR3 is 15 residues long. V was clipped by 4 bases and J by 1 base; unmatched bases: 7. The DNA for the CDR3 is TGCGCCAGCAGCCTTTCCGGGACAGCGAACACTGAAGCTTTCTTT. Protein: CASSLSGTANTEAFF.

The chain combines TRBV5-6 with TRBJ1-1; possibly TRBD1 for D (6 bases). V was pared by 0 bases and J by 4 bases, with 13 bases between. The CDR3 is 15 residues long. Germline CDR1 reads SGHDT; CDR2 reads YYEEEE. The CDR3 DNA reads TGTGCCAGCAGCTTGGCCGAGGAAGGGGGCACTGAAGCTTTCTTT. As protein: CASSLAEEGGTEAFF.

V usage is TRBV19 and J usage is TRBJ1-5; D not certain. The CDR3 loop spans 14 amino acids. The germline V gene has CDR1 LNHDA and CDR2 SQIVND (reference sequence). V was trimmed by 0 bases and J by 9 bases, leaving 12 bases between them. The CDR3 protein is CASSIEDGLGPQHF. As DNA, the CDR3 is TGTGCCAGTAGTATAGAGGACGGTCTGGGGCCCCAGCATTTT.

This chain joins TRBV19 and TRBJ2-6; D unclear. CDR3 length: 13 amino acids. Germline V CDR1 and CDR2: LNHDA, SQIVND (reference sequence). The V gene lost 6 bases and the J gene lost 1 base, with 4 bases spanning the gap. The CDR3 sequence: CASSASGANVLTF. DNA of the CDR3: TGTGCCAGTAGCGCTTCTGGGGCCAACGTCCTGACTTTC.

The V and J genes are TRBV7-2 and TRBJ1-2; the match to TRBD1 covers 10 bases. The CDR3 sequence is 15 residues long. The germline gives CDR1 SGHTA, CDR2 FQGNSA. The ends lost 5 bases at V and 5 bases at J; junction bases unmatched: 8. CDR3 sequence reads: CASSPRQGAVYGYTF. For the CDR3, the DNA is TGTGCCAGCAGCCCGCGACAGGGGGCGGTGTATGGCTACACCTTC. The full variable domain, in which reference TRBV7-2 and TRBJ1-2 provide the parts outside the CDR3, is GAGVSQSPSNKVTEKGKDVELRCDPISGHTALYWYRQSLGQGLEFLIYFQGNSAPDKSGLPSDRFSAERTGGSVSTLTIQRTQQEDSAVYLCASSPRQGAVYGYTFGSGTRLTVV.

J is TRBJ1-2 and V is TRBV7-8; weak D call: TRBD1 (5 bases). The CDR3 sequence is 17 residues long. From germline, CDR1 is SGHVS and CDR2 FQNEAQ. V dropped 1 base and J dropped 5 bases, with 20 bases sitting between them. This chain's CDR3 is CASSLVGMGVTRYGYTF. CDR3 bases: TGTGCCAGCAGCTTAGTGGGTATGGGGGTGACGAGATATGGCTACACCTTC.

The chain recombines TRBV19 with TRBJ1-5; D perhaps matches TRBD1 (5 bases). Germline V gives CDR1 LNHDA, CDR2 SQIVND (reference sequence). The V and J ends lost 7 bases and 0 bases respectively, with 7 bases between them. The CDR3 has 13 amino acids. CDR3 in DNA: TGTGCCAGTAAGGACACTAGCAATCAGCCCCAGCATTTT. This translates into CASKDTSNQPQHF.

This rearrangement joins TRBV7-2 to TRBJ2-7, with TRBD1 as a possible D gene (6 bases). This CDR3 contains 14 residues. Trimming stripped 5 bases from V and 0 bases from J, with 11 bases between. Germline CDR1 SGHTA, CDR2 FQGNSA. CDR3 in amino acids: CASSRSTGSYEQYF. The CDR3 bases are TGTGCCAGCAGCCGATCGACAGGCTCCTACGAGCAGTACTTC. Using reference TRBV7-2 and TRBJ2-7 for the parts outside the CDR3, the full variable domain is GAGVSQSPSNKVTEKGKDVELRCDPISGHTALYWYRQSLGQGLEFLIYFQGNSAPDKSGLPSDRFSAERTGGSVSTLTIQRTQQEDSAVYLCASSRSTGSYEQYFGPGTRLTVT.

The V gene is TRBV19, the J gene TRBJ1-1; D may be TRBD1 (5 bases). CDR3 length: 14 amino acids. Per germline, CDR1 LNHDA and CDR2 SQIVND (reference sequence). Trimming pared 6 bases from V and 4 bases from J, leaving 15 bases between. The CDR3: CASSPVGGGTEAFF. The CDR3 DNA follows: TGTGCCAGTAGCCCCGTGGGTGGGGGCACTGAAGCTTTCTTT.

The J gene is TRBJ1-1, the V gene TRBV11-2, with D possibly TRBD1 on 6 matching bases. V was clipped by 5 bases and J by 0 bases, with 10 bases between them. The germline gives CDR1 SGHAT, CDR2 FQNNGV. The CDR3 extends over 14 amino acids. This CDR3 is CASSTGTLNTEAFF. In DNA, the CDR3 is TGTGCCAGCAGCACCGGGACACTGAACACTGAAGCTTTCTTT. The variable domain in full, completed from reference TRBV11-2 and TRBJ1-1, reads EAGVAQSPRYKIIEKRQSVAFWCNPISGHATLYWYQQILGQGPKLLIQFQNNGVVDDSQLPKDRFSAERLKGVDSTLKIQPAKLEDSAVYLCASSTGTLNTEAFFGQGTRLTVV.